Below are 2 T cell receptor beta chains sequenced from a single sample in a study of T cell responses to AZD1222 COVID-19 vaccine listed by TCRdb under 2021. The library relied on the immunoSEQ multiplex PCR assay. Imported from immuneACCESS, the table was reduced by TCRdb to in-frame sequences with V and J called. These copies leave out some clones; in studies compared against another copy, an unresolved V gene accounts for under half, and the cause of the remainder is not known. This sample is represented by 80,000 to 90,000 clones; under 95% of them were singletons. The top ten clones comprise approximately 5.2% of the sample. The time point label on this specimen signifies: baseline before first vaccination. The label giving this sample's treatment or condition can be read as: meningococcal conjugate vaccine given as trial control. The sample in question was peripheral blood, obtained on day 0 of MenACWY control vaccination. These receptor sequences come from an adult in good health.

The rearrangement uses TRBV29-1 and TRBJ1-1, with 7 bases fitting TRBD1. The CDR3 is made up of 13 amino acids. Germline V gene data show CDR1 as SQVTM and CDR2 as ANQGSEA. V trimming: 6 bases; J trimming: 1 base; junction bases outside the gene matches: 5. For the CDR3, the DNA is TGCAGCGTCGAGGGACAGCAGAACACTGAAGCTTTCTTT. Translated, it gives CSVEGQQNTEAFF.

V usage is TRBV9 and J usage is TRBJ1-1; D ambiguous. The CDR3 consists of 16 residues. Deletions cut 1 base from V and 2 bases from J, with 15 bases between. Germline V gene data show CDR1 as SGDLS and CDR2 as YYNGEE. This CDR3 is CASSVTLGLGNTEAFF. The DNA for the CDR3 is TGTGCCAGCAGCGTAACCCTCGGGCTGGGTAACACTGAAGCTTTCTTT.